One sample yielded the 20 T cell receptor beta chains listed below, sequenced in a study of T cells in Graves' hyperthyroidism and ophthalmopathy. RNA transcripts provided the source from which TCR beta CDR3 regions were amplified. First-round RT-PCR of the TCR CDR3 relied on the HTBI primer set. TCRdb recomputed calls from the multiplex PCR reads with MiXCR, one row per CDR3 protein. The sample contains hundreds of thousands of distinct CDR3 sequences, approximately 42% of which appear only once. The sample consisted of peripheral blood or thyroid tissue (not recorded which). These receptors originate from an adult man with Graves' disease, either hyperthyroidism or ophthalmopathy (not recorded which).

The chain couples TRBV20-1 to TRBJ1-4, with 8 bases lining up with TRBD1. This CDR3 contains 13 residues. CDR1 is DFQATT and CDR2 is SNEGSKA in the germline V gene (reference sequence). Losses at the gene ends were 6 bases for V and 6 bases for J; bases not matched to a gene: 6. The CDR3 nucleotides read TGCAGTGCCTATACAGGGGGGGATGAAAAACTGTTTTTT. Translated: CSAYTGGDEKLFF.

This clonotype was seen a handful of times. The chain links TRBV19 to TRBJ1-5, with D unclear. This CDR3 is 14 amino acids long. The V gene lost 7 bases and the J gene lost 4 bases, with 14 bases spanning the gap. The germline gives CDR1 LNHDA, CDR2 SQIVND (reference sequence). Here the CDR3 DNA reads TGTGCCAGTACCATCAGTCTTTGGAATCAGCCCCAGCATTTT. This translates into CASTISLWNQPQHF.

At least ten counts were recorded for this clonotype. CDR3 coding DNA: TGTGCCAGCAGCTTAATGGGACTCGGCTACACCTTC. Its translation: CASSLMGLGYTF. This sequence joins TRBV7-9 and TRBJ1-2; weak D call: TRBD1 (5 bases). The CDR3 has 12 residues. Trimming pared 2 bases from V and 8 bases from J, leaving 9 bases between. Per the germline V gene, CDR1 is SEHNR and CDR2 is FQNEAQ (reference sequence).

The chain joins TRBV29-1 to TRBJ1-6; maybe TRBD1 (6 bases). Germline V gene lookup returns CDR1 SQVTM and CDR2 ANQGSEA. CDR3 length: 11 amino acids. The V and J ends lost 8 bases and 9 bases respectively, with 11 bases between them. The CDR3 region is CSRTAGSPLHF. Here the CDR3 DNA reads TGCAGCCGGACAGCAGGTTCACCCCTCCACTTT.

The CDR3 sequence is CASSLATGNSPLHF. The CDR3 nucleotides read TGTGCCAGCAGTTTAGCGACAGGGAATTCACCCCTCCACTTT. This chain links TRBV12-3 or TRBV12-4 with TRBJ1-6, with 7 bases matching TRBD1. This CDR3 region has 14 residues. V gave up 0 bases and J gave up 7 bases; unmatched junction bases: 0.

This rearrangement joins TRBV5-1 to TRBJ1-1; D is ambiguous. The CDR3 spans 14 residues. CDR1 and CDR2 from the germline V gene are SGHRS and YFSETQ. The V and J ends lost 2 bases and 3 bases respectively, with 11 bases between them. CDR3 sequence reads: CASSLGESYTEAFF. The CDR3 region has the DNA TGCGCCAGCAGCTTAGGAGAGTCCTACACTGAAGCTTTCTTT.

In its sample, this clonotype was seen a few times. The chain carries TRBV7-2 and TRBJ1-2, with D unclear. Trimming removed 5 bases from V and 8 bases from J, with 12 bases in between. This CDR3 has 12 residues. Germline V gene data show CDR1 as SGHTA and CDR2 as FQGNSA. CDR3 protein: CASSPRPWGYTF. In nucleotides, the CDR3 is TGTGCCAGCAGCCCCCGGCCGTGGGGCTACACCTTC.

The chain couples TRBV7-9 to TRBJ2-2; 7 bases agree with TRBD1. J lost 3 bases, V lost 2 bases, and 9 bases had no gene match. The germline V gene has CDR1 SEHNR and CDR2 FQNEAQ (reference sequence). The CDR3 runs 17 residues. Written as DNA, the CDR3 is TGTGCCAGCAGCTTATTATTCGGACAGGACCACACCGGGGAGCTGTTTTTT. It yields the protein CASSLLFGQDHTGELFF.

A note on this clonotype: A clone one base away is much larger, so this may be a read error. This sequence joins TRBV5-1 and TRBJ2-7, with 10 bases identical to TRBD2. Germline CDR1 reads SGHRS; CDR2 reads YFSETQ. CDR3 length equals 15 residues. The DNA of the CDR3 is TGCGCCAGCAGCTTGGCTAGCGGGAGTGGCTACGCGCAGTACTTC. This encodes CASSLASGSGYAQYF.

V is TRBV2 and J is TRBJ1-5; TRBD1 matches at 8 bases. The CDR3 length is 14 residues. V gave up 7 bases and J gave up 5 bases; unmatched junction bases: 7. CDR1 is SNHLY, CDR2 FYNNEI, per germline. Written as DNA, the CDR3 is TGTGCCAGCACCCTCGGACAGGGCTATCAGCCCCAGCATTTT. Its protein product is CASTLGQGYQPQHF.

The chain couples TRBV15 to TRBJ1-2; weak D call: TRBD1 (5 bases). Per germline, CDR1 LNHNV and CDR2 YYDKDF (reference sequence). The CDR3 has 16 residues. Deletions cut 6 bases from V and 2 bases from J, with 19 bases between. The CDR3 sequence is CATRDTALAGNYGYTF. The CDR3 nucleotides are TGTGCCACCAGGGACACCGCTCTCGCGGGGAACTATGGCTACACCTTC.

The V gene is TRBV25-1, the J gene TRBJ1-2; D uncertain. Trimming took off 8 bases at V and 3 bases at J, with 13 bases between the two ends. The germline CDR1 and CDR2 sequences are MGHDK and SYGVNS. The CDR3 consists of 13 residues. Here the CDR3 reads CASLSDGYYGYTF. In DNA form, the CDR3 reads TGTGCCAGCTTATCCGACGGTTACTATGGCTACACCTTC.

The J gene is TRBJ2-7, the V gene TRBV25-1, with D maybe TRBD1 (6 bases). CDR1 and CDR2 from the germline V gene are MGHDK and SYGVNS. The CDR3 is 15 residues long. Trimming took off 8 bases at V and 3 bases at J, with 20 bases between the two ends. Here the CDR3 reads CASGEDSSGRYEQYF. The CDR3, as DNA: TGTGCCAGCGGCGAGGACAGTTCGGGGCGCTACGAGCAGTACTTC.

The V gene is TRBV7-3, the J gene TRBJ2-7; 9 bases fit TRBD2. Germline V gene data show CDR1 as SGHTA and CDR2 as FQGTGA. The CDR3 loop spans 14 amino acids. The ends lost 1 base at V and 7 bases at J; junction bases unmatched: 5. This chain's CDR3 is CASSLMAGGREQYF. CDR3 nucleotides: TGTGCCAGCAGCTTAATGGCGGGAGGGCGAGAGCAGTACTTC.

The table lists this clonotype with many counts. The chain recombines TRBV7-8 with TRBJ2-5; no definite D call. Trimming left V 1 base short and J 7 bases short, with 10 bases between. The CDR3 runs to 13 residues. Germline-derived CDR1 and CDR2 are SGHVS and FQNEAQ. The CDR3 nucleotides read TGTGCCAGCAGCTTAGACTCACTTGGGACCCAGTACTTC. Translating it yields CASSLDSLGTQYF.

The J gene is TRBJ1-2, the V gene TRBV7-9; possibly TRBD1 for D (6 bases). V was clipped by 6 bases and J by 2 bases, with 16 bases between them. The CDR3 totals 15 residues. Per germline, CDR1 SEHNR and CDR2 FQNEAQ (reference sequence). The chain's CDR3 is CASSAQGQENYGYTF. The CDR3 nucleotides are TGTGCCAGCAGTGCGCAGGGGCAGGAGAACTATGGCTACACCTTC.

For the CDR3, the DNA is TGTGCCAGCTTGAGGGAAGGGCCTCTGAACACTGAAGCTTTCTTT. Amino acid sequence: CASLREGPLNTEAFF. This chain links TRBV5-5 with TRBJ1-1; D gene ambiguous. The CDR3 spans 15 residues. V was clipped by 7 bases and J by 0 bases, with 16 bases between them. CDR1 is SGHKS and CDR2 is YYEKEE in the germline V gene (reference sequence).

As for this clonotype: One junction end does not reproduce the germline sequence, and a read error may be involved. This chain joins TRBV7-7 and TRBJ2-7; D is uncertain. This CDR3 has 15 residues. Germline lookup yields CDR1 SSHAT and CDR2 FNYEAQ (reference sequence). CDR3 nucleotide sequence: TGTGCCGGCAGCTTAGGCCCTCGGTCCGGGCTAGAGCAGTACTTC. Its translation: CAGSLGPRSGLEQYF.

This chain links TRBV29-1 with TRBJ1-2, with D perhaps matching TRBD1 (5 bases). V lost 7 bases to trimming and J lost 0 bases, with 12 bases between them. The CDR3 length is 13 residues. Germline-derived CDR1 and CDR2 are SQVTM and ANQGSEA. The CDR3 sequence is CSGLEGANYGYTF. In DNA, the CDR3 is TGCAGCGGGCTGGAAGGGGCTAACTATGGCTACACCTTC. Filled out from reference TRBV29-1 and TRBJ1-2, the complete variable domain reads SAVISQKPSRDICQRGTSLTIQCQVDSQVTMMFWYRQQPGQSLTLIATANQGSEATYESGFVIDKFPISRPNLTFSTLTVSNMSPEDSSIYLCSGLEGANYGYTFGSGTRLTVV.

The rearrangement joins TRBV20-1 to TRBJ2-7; 9 bases match TRBD1. Trimming at V came to 0 bases and at J to 1 base, leaving 4 bases not matched to a gene. The CDR3 length is 15 residues. Germline V gives CDR1 DFQATT, CDR2 SNEGSKA (reference sequence). The CDR3, as DNA: TGCAGTGCTAGAGATGGGGGACAGGGATCCTACGAGCAGTACTTC. Amino acids: CSARDGGQGSYEQYF.